Below, 5 T cell receptor beta chains from the same sample are listed, as sequenced in a study of blood T cell repertoires in COVID-19. Assay: immunoSEQ multiplex PCR; the TCRdb copy retains only in-frame clones and omits some. This sample carries 35,000 to 45,000 clones, 85% to 90% of them seen once, and the ten largest clones take over 45%. Sequencing was performed on peripheral blood. Source of these receptors: a man aged 70 or older with acute or convalescent COVID-19.

The rearrangement links TRBV7-9 to TRBJ1-5; D perhaps matches TRBD1 (5 bases). The V and J ends lost 4 bases and 13 bases respectively, with 17 bases between them. The CDR3 extends over 13 amino acids. The germline V gene encodes CDR1 SEHNR and CDR2 FQNEAQ (reference sequence). In nucleotides, the CDR3 is TGTGCCAGCAGCTCCCCCACTTCGACAGAGCAGCATTTT. Its protein product is CASSSPTSTEQHF.

This clone was observed a single time. V is TRBV3-1 (or the pseudogene TRBV3-2) and J is TRBJ1-4, with TRBD1 as a possible D gene (5 bases). From germline, CDR1 is LGHDT and CDR2 YNNKEL (reference sequence). V was pared by 1 base and J by 8 bases, with 11 bases between. CDR3 size: 14 residues. The CDR3 spells CASSQGGGEEKLFF. CDR3 DNA: TGTGCCAGCAGCCAAGGCGGGGGGGAGGAAAAACTGTTTTTT.

The chain joins TRBV7-6 to TRBJ1-1, with D maybe TRBD1 (6 bases). Germline CDR1 and CDR2: SGHVS and FNYEAQ. The V end lost 5 bases, the J end lost 3 bases, and 13 bases lay between the germline ends. This CDR3 comprises 14 residues. CDR3: CASSGYQGYTEAFF. In DNA, the CDR3 is TGTGCCAGCAGCGGGTATCAGGGGTACACTGAAGCTTTCTTT.

This rearrangement joins TRBV7-2 to TRBJ2-5; 9 positions agree with TRBD1. V lost 6 bases, J lost 5 bases, and 7 bases stayed unmatched. CDR3 length equals 14 residues. The germline gives CDR1 SGHTA, CDR2 FQGNSA. DNA for the CDR3: TGTGCCAGCAGACCCACAGGGGGCGGTGAGACCCAGTACTTC. Amino acid sequence: CASRPTGGGETQYF.

This chain links TRBV11-2 with TRBJ2-1, with no clear D. CDR1 is SGHAT, CDR2 FQNNGV, per germline. The CDR3 totals 14 residues. Trimming stripped 1 base from V and 6 bases from J, with 10 bases between. The CDR3 reads CASSLGSVLNEQFF. The CDR3 DNA follows: TGTGCCAGCAGCTTAGGCTCGGTTCTCAATGAGCAGTTCTTC.